The 10 T cell receptor beta chains presented below share a single source sample, sequenced in a study of T cells in Graves' hyperthyroidism and ophthalmopathy. Amplification targeted TCR beta CDR3 regions from RNA transcripts. The HTBI primer set drove a first-round RT-PCR of the TCR CDR3. One entry per CDR3 protein, called by TCRdb with MiXCR from the multiplex PCR reads. The table includes a few hundred thousand distinct CDR3 sequences, roughly 15% detected once. What was sequenced was blood. The receptor set was obtained from a woman in her thirties with Graves' ophthalmopathy.

The chain uses TRBV10-3 and TRBJ1-2; perhaps TRBD1 as D (6 bases). CDR1 and CDR2 (germline): ENHRY, SYGVKD. Trimming took 3 bases from V and 3 from J, leaving 11 bases between them. The CDR3 spans 14 residues. CDR3 bases: TGTGCCATCAGTGACAGGGGATTGGACTATGGCTACACCTTC. Protein product: CAISDRGLDYGYTF.

This clonotype was counted many times. This rearrangement joins TRBV11-2 to TRBJ1-2; no clear D gene. The CDR3 runs to 14 residues. Germline lookup yields CDR1 SGHAT and CDR2 FQNNGV. Trimming pared 0 bases from V and 4 bases from J, leaving 9 bases between. The CDR3 coding sequence is TGTGCCAGCAGCTTAGAGGAGTTCGGCTATGGCTACACCTTC. Protein: CASSLEEFGYGYTF.

This clonotype was counted many times. The chain is built from TRBV3-1 and TRBJ1-4; D ambiguous. Per the germline V gene, CDR1 is LGHDT and CDR2 is YNNKEL (reference sequence). Between the trimmed V and J ends, which lost 0 bases and 0 bases, there was a span of 11 bases. CDR3 length equals 17 residues. CDR3 loop: CASSQDIQSATNEKLFF. The CDR3, as DNA: TGTGCCAGCAGCCAAGATATACAGAGTGCAACTAATGAAAAACTGTTTTTT.

A note on this clonotype: A junction end diverges from the germline sequence, so it may reflect a read error. The chain couples TRBV15 to TRBJ1-6, with TRBD1 matching over 9 bases. Germline lookup yields CDR1 LNHNV and CDR2 YYDKDF (reference sequence). The CDR3 contains 16 residues. The CDR3: CATNRDVGQGYSPLHF. DNA for the CDR3: TGTGCCACCAACAGAGATGTGGGACAGGGATACTCACCCCTCCACTTT.

Ten or more counts support this clonotype. The chain is built from TRBV9 and TRBJ2-1; no reliable D call. V was trimmed by 1 base and J by 1 base, leaving 6 bases between them. Germline V lookup: CDR1 SGDLS, CDR2 YYNGEE. The CDR3 loop spans 14 amino acids. This chain's CDR3 is CASSVTGSYNEQFF. DNA for the CDR3: TGTGCCAGCAGCGTAACCGGGTCCTACAATGAGCAGTTCTTC.

Ten or more counts support this clonotype. V usage is TRBV10-3 and J usage is TRBJ2-7, with D tentatively TRBD2 (5 bases). The CDR3 is made up of 15 amino acids. V shed 0 bases and J shed 3 bases, with 12 bases lying between them. Germline V gene lookup returns CDR1 ENHRY and CDR2 SYGVKD. DNA for the CDR3: TGTGCCATCAGTGAGTCGATGACACGGGGCTACGAGCAGTACTTC. Amino acids: CAISESMTRGYEQYF.

This clonotype came up many times. The V call is TRBV28, the J call TRBJ1-3; maybe TRBD1 (6 bases). This CDR3 has 15 residues. Trimming stripped 1 base from V and 4 bases from J, with 11 bases between. Germline lookup yields CDR1 MDHEN and CDR2 SYDVKM. CDR3 protein: CASSLSGAQGNTIYF. The CDR3 region has the DNA TGTGCCAGCAGTTTATCAGGGGCGCAGGGAAACACCATATATTTT.

This clonotype was observed at least ten times. The rearrangement links TRBV18 to TRBJ2-7; D gene ambiguous. This CDR3 spans 14 amino acids. The V end was cut by 3 bases, the J end by 2 bases, with 11 bases between. Germline CDR1 KGHSH, CDR2 LQKENI. The CDR3 sequence: CASSPTRSTYEQYF. CDR3 bases: TGTGCCAGCTCACCCACCCGCAGTACCTACGAGCAGTACTTC.

This clonotype was observed a few times. V is TRBV5-5 and J is TRBJ1-4; a weak D match, TRBD1 (5 bases). This CDR3 has 15 amino acids. With 1 base removed from V and 2 bases from J, the gap between germline ends came to 9 bases. CDR1 and CDR2 from the germline V gene are SGHKS and YYEKEE (reference sequence). In DNA form, the CDR3 reads TGTGCCAGCAGCTTGACAGGACCCACTAATGAAAAACTGTTTTTT. Translated, it gives CASSLTGPTNEKLFF.

This clonotype was found many times. The chain combines TRBV7-3 with TRBJ2-3; 7 bases map to TRBD1. This CDR3 is built from 15 residues. Trimming took 6 bases from V and 4 from J; bases not matched to a gene: 10. Germline V lookup: CDR1 SGHTA, CDR2 FQGTGA. This CDR3 is CASRQNGQAADTQYF. CDR3 in DNA: TGTGCCAGCAGGCAGAATGGACAGGCGGCAGATACGCAGTATTTT.